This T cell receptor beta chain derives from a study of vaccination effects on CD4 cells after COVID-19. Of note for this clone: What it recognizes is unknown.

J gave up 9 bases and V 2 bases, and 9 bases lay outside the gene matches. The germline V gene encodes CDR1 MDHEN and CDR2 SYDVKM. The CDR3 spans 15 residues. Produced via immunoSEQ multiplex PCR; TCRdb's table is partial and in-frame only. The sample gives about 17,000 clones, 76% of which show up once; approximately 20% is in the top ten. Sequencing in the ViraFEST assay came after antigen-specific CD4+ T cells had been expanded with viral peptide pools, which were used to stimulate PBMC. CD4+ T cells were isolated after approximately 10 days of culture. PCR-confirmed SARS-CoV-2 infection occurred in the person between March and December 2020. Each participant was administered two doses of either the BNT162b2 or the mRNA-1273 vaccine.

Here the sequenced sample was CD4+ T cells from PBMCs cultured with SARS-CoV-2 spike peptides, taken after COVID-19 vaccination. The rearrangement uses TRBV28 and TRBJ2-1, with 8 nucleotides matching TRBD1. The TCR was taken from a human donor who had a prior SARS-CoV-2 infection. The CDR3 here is CASSLRTGWQAEQFF. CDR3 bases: TGTGCCAGCAGTTTAAGGACAGGGTGGCAGGCTGAGCAGTTCTTC.